This T cell receptor (beta chain) was recovered during a study of blood T cell repertoires in COVID-19. Study summary: Acute and convalescent COVID-19 specimens originated in the United States, Italy and Spain. T cells, B-cell-depleted T cells, or PBMCs supplied cDNA or gDNA.

The germline V gene has CDR1 GTSNPN and CDR2 SVGIG (reference sequence). CDR3 size: 14 residues. J gave up 7 bases and V 1 base, and 7 bases lay outside the gene matches. In the original analysis: Quantification of nucleated cells was approximated via reference gene primer amplification. TCRdb's table, derived via immunoSEQ multiplex PCR, lists solely in-frame clones and lacks some. V, J and clone size were drawn from that table, and D and trimming were deduced from the DNA. Of 55,000 to 90,000 clones in the sample, 81% were seen once. The receptor was derived from a woman in her seventies with acute or convalescent COVID-19. The material sequenced was peripheral blood. The chain uses TRBV30 and TRBJ2-1; TRBD2 matches at 7 bases. The CDR3 loop reads CAWSARLAVNEQFF. The CDR3 region has the DNA TGTGCCTGGAGTGCCCGACTAGCAGTTAATGAGCAGTTCTTC.